This T cell receptor beta chain was recorded in a study of cytomegalovirus exposure and HLA in healthy donors. Study outcomes and limitations: Reportedly, cytomegalovirus status was diagnosed with high sensitivity and specificity.

On this clone itself: What it binds is unknown.

The CDR3 is 15 amino acids. Germline V gene lookup returns CDR1 SEHNR and CDR2 FQNEAQ (reference sequence). J gave up 2 bases and V 2 bases, and 2 bases lay outside the gene matches. The primer mix had 60 Vbeta and 13 Jbeta primers. Only in-frame clones appear in the TCRdb table, and some are missing; sequencing was by immunoSEQ multiplex PCR. The table shows around 180,000 clones, with 85% occurring only once. The source of this sequence is a boy aged 2-15 years in good health and CMV-seronegative. Source material: PBMCs. The J gene is TRBJ2-1, the V gene TRBV7-9; 8 positions agree with TRBD2. This CDR3 is CASSLLRGAYNEQFF. The DNA for the CDR3 is TGTGCCAGCAGCTTATTGCGGGGGGCCTACAATGAGCAGTTCTTC. Full variable domain (missing parts from reference TRBV7-9 and TRBJ2-1): DTGVSQNPRHKITKRGQNVTFRCDPISEHNRLYWYRQTLGQGPEFLTYFQNEAQLEKSRLLSDRFSAERPKGSFSTLEIQRTEQGDSAMYLCASSLLRGAYNEQFFGPGTRLTVL.